The 16 T cell receptor beta chains below were found in one sample sequenced in a study of chemoradiotherapy in HPV16-positive cancers. Data came from immunoSEQ multiplex PCR; TCRdb stores just in-frame clones and leaves some out. The data show around 14,000 clones, 65% to 80% seen once. Collection took place from a patient who underwent chemoradiotherapy. Receptor source: a human donor with HPV-associated anogenital cancer.

This rearrangement joins TRBV29-1 to TRBJ1-1; D is unresolved. The V gene's germline CDR1 is SQVTM and CDR2 ANQGSEA. The CDR3 covers 14 residues. V was pared by 4 bases and J by 3 bases, with 15 bases between. CDR3 DNA: TGCAGCGTTGGCCCACCGACTCCCTACACTGAAGCTTTCTTT. It yields the protein CSVGPPTPYTEAFF.

The genes are TRBV4-1 and TRBJ1-1; D is ambiguous. The CDR3 is 15 residues long. The germline gives CDR1 MGHRA, CDR2 YSYEKL. V shed 0 bases and J shed 2 bases, with 10 bases lying between them. For the CDR3, the DNA is TGCGCCAGCAGCCAAGATTTTGGTGCAAACACTGAAGCTTTCTTT. As protein: CASSQDFGANTEAFF.

The CDR3 DNA reads as TGTGCCAGCAGCTCGGGACTACCCATCCACGAGCAGTACTTC. Translating it yields CASSSGLPIHEQYF. This chain uses TRBV6-5 with TRBJ2-7; 7 bases fit TRBD2. The germline V gene encodes CDR1 MNHEY and CDR2 SVGAGI. Germline trimming cut 6 bases from V and 5 bases from J; bases unmatched to any gene: 10. CDR3 length: 14 amino acids.

The chain uses TRBV5-6 and TRBJ1-1, with D possibly TRBD1 on 5 matching bases. The germline V gene encodes CDR1 SGHDT and CDR2 YYEEEE. V lost 3 bases and J lost 7, with 10 bases in between. The CDR3 has 12 residues. The CDR3 reads CASSWRDGEAFF. In DNA form, the CDR3 reads TGTGCCAGCAGCTGGAGGGACGGTGAAGCTTTCTTT.

The CDR3 DNA reads TGCGCCAGCAGCCAAGATTTCCGGGACAGAGTAGAACCCTACGAGCAGTACTTC. Protein product: CASSQDFRDRVEPYEQYF. V usage is TRBV4-3 and J usage is TRBJ2-7; 7 positions match TRBD1. Germline values: CDR1 LGHNA, CDR2 YSLEER. CDR3 length equals 18 residues. V was pared by 0 bases and J by 2 bases, with 13 bases of the junction left unmatched.

The CDR3 DNA reads as TGTGCCAGCAGCTCACTACAGGGTATTGAAACCTACGAGCAGTACTTC. This gives the protein CASSSLQGIETYEQYF. The chain couples TRBV7-2 to TRBJ2-7; D might be TRBD1 (6 bases). This CDR3 contains 16 residues. Trimming removed 4 bases at V and 2 bases at J, with 18 bases between. Germline CDR1 is SGHTA and CDR2 is FQGNSA.

The CDR3 is CASSLGGVPGAYEQYF. The CDR3 DNA sequence: TGTGCCAGCAGCCTCGGGGGGGTGCCAGGGGCCTACGAGCAGTACTTC. V is TRBV5-4 and J is TRBJ2-7; 8 nucleotides match TRBD2. The CDR3 covers 16 residues. CDR1 is SGHNT, CDR2 YYREEE, per germline (reference sequence). J gave up 2 bases and V 4 bases, and 11 bases lay outside the gene matches.

CDR3 sequence reads: CASRSSGQGSYEQYF. CDR3 nucleotide sequence: TGTGCAAGTCGCTCCTCCGGGCAGGGTTCCTACGAGCAGTACTTC. The chain uses TRBV12-2 and TRBJ2-7; whether TRBD1, the table's D call, matches the DNA was not checked. TRBV12-2 is assigned pseudogene status. CDR3 length: 15 residues.

The chain joins TRBV27 to TRBJ2-1, with TRBD1 matching over 10 bases. The V gene end was trimmed by 8 bases and the J gene end by 3 bases; junction bases not matched to a gene: 1. This CDR3 has 13 residues. Germline V gene sequence: CDR1 MNHEY, CDR2 SMNVEV (reference sequence). The CDR3 region has the DNA TGTGCCAGCCGGGACAGGGGCTACAATGAGCAGTTCTTC. Translated, it gives CASRDRGYNEQFF.

The genes are TRBV25-1 and TRBJ1-1, with D possibly matching TRBD1 (5 bases). The length of the CDR3 is 11 residues. In germline, CDR1 is MGHDK, CDR2 SYGVNS. Trimming removed 5 bases from V and 11 bases from J, with 12 bases in between. The DNA of the CDR3 is TGTGCCAGCAGTTTCGGAGGGGAGGCTTTCTTT. Residues: CASSFGGEAFF.

The rearrangement joins TRBV27 to TRBJ2-7, with D possibly matching TRBD2 (6 bases). The CDR3 has 17 residues. Per the germline V gene, CDR1 is MNHEY and CDR2 is SMNVEV (reference sequence). V lost 6 bases and J lost 0, with 21 bases in between. The CDR3: CASSRTLATASSYEQYF. The CDR3, as DNA: TGTGCCAGCAGCCGGACCCTAGCGACAGCAAGCTCCTACGAGCAGTACTTC.

This clone has only one observation. The CDR3 nucleotides read TGCGCCAGCAGCCAAGAGGTACCGGGACCCGACGCAATTACGCAGTATTTT. It specifies CASSQEVPGPDAITQYF. The chain uses TRBV4-3 and TRBJ2-3, with D perhaps assigned TRBD1 or TRBD2 (5 bases each). Germline V gene lookup returns CDR1 LGHNA and CDR2 YSLEER. The CDR3 spans 17 residues. V was shortened by 0 bases and J by 8 bases, with 21 bases between the two germline ends.

This clone came up a few times. This chain links TRBV5-1 with TRBJ1-1, with 7 bases that match TRBD1. CDR3 length equals 13 residues. J gave up 1 base and V 5 bases, and 2 bases lay outside the gene matches. The germline V gene encodes CDR1 SGHRS and CDR2 YFSETQ. In DNA form, the CDR3 reads TGCGCCAGCAGACGACAGGGGAACACTGAAGCTTTCTTT. The encoded protein is CASRRQGNTEAFF.

The chain employs TRBV7-2 and TRBJ1-2; D is ambiguous. CDR3 length equals 15 residues. The germline V gene has CDR1 SGHTA and CDR2 FQGNSA. Deletions cut 0 bases from V and 0 bases from J, with 8 bases between. CDR3: CASSLAPGPNYGYTF. CDR3 coding DNA: TGTGCCAGCAGCTTAGCGCCAGGTCCTAACTATGGCTACACCTTC.

V gene TRBV15 combines with J gene TRBJ1-1; D gene unclear. The ends were cut back, 4 bases at V and 5 bases at J, with 8 bases in the middle. The CDR3 has 12 residues. The germline V gene encodes CDR1 LNHNV and CDR2 YYDKDF (reference sequence). CDR3: CATSTRSTEAFF. In nucleotides, the CDR3 is TGTGCCACCAGCACCCGGTCGACTGAAGCTTTCTTT.

There are a few counts of this clone. V and J are TRBV2 and TRBJ2-5; D gene ambiguous. With 4 bases removed from V and 1 base from J, the gap between germline ends came to 13 bases. This CDR3 is 15 amino acids long. Germline values: CDR1 SNHLY, CDR2 FYNNEI. The CDR3 sequence: CASSVSGSVQETQYF. The CDR3 DNA sequence: TGTGCCAGCAGTGTCTCAGGTTCGGTCCAAGAGACCCAGTACTTC.